One and the same sample provided the 24 T cell receptor beta chains below, sequenced in a study of monozygotic twins with inflammatory bowel disease. No DNA is given; TCRdb re-called the 5' RACE reads and lists each CDR3 protein once. Its listing shows 200,000 to 250,000 distinct CDR3 sequences. Sequencing input: blood. The receptors derive from a human donor with ulcerative colitis or Crohn's disease, or a healthy co-twin of an affected twin (not recorded which).

The chain recombines TRBV12-3 or TRBV12-4 with TRBJ2-2; TCRdb indicates TRBD1, and absent DNA this call remains unverified. The CDR3 sequence is 14 residues long. CDR3 region: CASSPKGGPGELFF.

The genes are TRBV5-1 and TRBJ1-5; lacking DNA, the TRBD1 call made by TCRdb goes unchecked. In germline, CDR1 is SGHRS, CDR2 YFSETQ. The CDR3 is made up of 16 amino acids. CDR3 loop: CASSPGQAHSNQPQHF.

V gene TRBV9 combines with J gene TRBJ2-4; TCRdb gives TRBD1 as the D gene, but with no DNA this cannot be confirmed. The CDR3 totals 17 residues. Germline loops: CDR1 SGDLS, CDR2 YYNGEE. The chain's CDR3 is CASSVGSGGAFKNIQYF.

The CDR3 sequence: CASSSGLDNNEQFF. The rearrangement links TRBV5-1 to TRBJ2-1; with no DNA, the TCRdb D assignment of TRBD2 cannot be verified. This CDR3 is 14 amino acids long. CDR1 SGHRS and CDR2 YFSETQ come from the germline V gene.

The chain employs TRBV11-1 and TRBJ2-3; with no DNA, the TCRdb D assignment of TRBD1 cannot be verified. There are 16 residues in the CDR3. Germline CDR1 SGHAT, CDR2 FQDESV (reference sequence). Here the CDR3 reads CASTLGEVGAPDTQYF.

The CDR3 is CASSPALAGGTHTQYF. This chain links TRBV7-2 with TRBJ2-3; the TCRdb call, TRBD2, lacks DNA for checking. The length of the CDR3 is 16 residues. Per the germline V gene, CDR1 is SGHTA and CDR2 is FQGNSA. The entire variable domain, with the rest obtained from reference TRBV7-2 and TRBJ2-3, is as follows: GAGVSQSPSNKVTEKGKDVELRCDPISGHTALYWYRQSLGQGLEFLIYFQGNSAPDKSGLPSDRFSAERTGGSVSTLTIQRTQQEDSAVYLCASSPALAGGTHTQYFGPGTRLTVL.

CDR3 loop: CASNPGTVNNSPLHF. The chain couples TRBV6-1 to TRBJ1-6; TCRdb gives TRBD1 as the D gene, but with no DNA this cannot be confirmed. The germline CDR1 and CDR2 sequences are MNHNS and SASEGT. The CDR3 covers 15 residues.

The rearrangement joins TRBV27 to TRBJ1-2; the TCRdb D gene call, TRBD1, has no DNA to confirm it. The germline gives CDR1 MNHEY, CDR2 SMNVEV (reference sequence). The CDR3 is 15 residues long. The CDR3 loop is CASSSTTAPNYGYTF.

J is TRBJ2-1 and V is TRBV19. CDR1 is LNHDA, CDR2 SQIVND, per germline (reference sequence). The CDR3 is 12 residues long. The chain's CDR3 is CASSSQWDEQFF. Based on the CDR3 plus reference TRBV19 and TRBJ2-1, the full variable domain is DGGITQSPKYLFRKEGQNVTLSCEQNLNHDAMYWYRQDPGQGLRLIYYSQIVNDFQKGDIAEGYSVSREKKESFPLTVTSAQKNPTAFYLCASSSQWDEQFFGPGTRLTVL.

The V gene is TRBV12-3 or TRBV12-4, the J gene TRBJ2-2; TCRdb's assignment of TRBD1 cannot be checked, as there is no DNA. The CDR3 runs 15 residues. The CDR3 loop is CASSSGQANTGELFF.

V gene TRBV12-3 or TRBV12-4 combines with J gene TRBJ2-7; TCRdb designates TRBD1, a call that cannot be tested without DNA. This CDR3 contains 12 residues. This CDR3 reads CASSLVGDEQYF.

The chain carries TRBV9 and TRBJ2-2; checking the TCRdb D call of TRBD2 is not possible without DNA. This CDR3 has 15 residues. Germline V gives CDR1 SGDLS, CDR2 YYNGEE. The CDR3 loop is CASSVQGGSVGELFF.

The chain carries TRBV5-1 and TRBJ1-4; the TRBD1 assignment by TCRdb is unverifiable without DNA. Germline CDR1 SGHRS, CDR2 YFSETQ. The CDR3 totals 12 residues. This chain's CDR3 is CASSRDSEKLFF.

The chain recombines TRBV5-1 with TRBJ1-1; TCRdb indicates TRBD1, and absent DNA this call remains unverified. CDR1 is SGHRS and CDR2 is YFSETQ in the germline V gene. The CDR3 has 15 amino acids. CDR3 residues: CASSFGGAGGGEAFF.

The chain joins TRBV5-6 to TRBJ1-5; TCRdb's D call of TRBD1 is untestable without DNA. The CDR3 length is 15 residues. Germline CDR1 reads SGHDT; CDR2 reads YYEEEE. CDR3 sequence: CASSRGGQTNQPQHF.

The J gene is TRBJ1-1, the V gene TRBV7-9. CDR1 is SEHNR, CDR2 FQNEAQ, per germline (reference sequence). The CDR3 totals 14 residues. This CDR3 is CASSLAGSFTEAFF.

The chain couples TRBV5-5 to TRBJ1-1; TCRdb's D gene call, TRBD1, goes unchecked for lack of DNA. The length of the CDR3 is 16 residues. CDR1 is SGHKS, CDR2 YYEKEE, per germline (reference sequence). This chain's CDR3 is CASSLNSDRVRTEAFF.

This chain uses TRBV30 with TRBJ1-5. This CDR3 has 13 amino acids. From germline, CDR1 is GTSNPN and CDR2 SVGIG (reference sequence). CDR3: CAWSPNPNQPQHF.

The rearrangement joins TRBV5-1 to TRBJ1-1; TCRdb's D call of TRBD1 is untestable without DNA. This CDR3 has 15 residues. Per germline, CDR1 SGHRS and CDR2 YFSETQ. This CDR3 reads CASSPEGTGGGSAFF.

The rearrangement uses TRBV25-1 and TRBJ1-1; checking the TCRdb D call of TRBD1 is not possible without DNA. CDR1 is MGHDK, CDR2 SYGVNS, per germline. The CDR3 runs to 12 residues. The CDR3 spells CATINRVDEAFF.

The chain is built from TRBV3-1 and TRBJ1-4. The CDR3 spans 16 residues. Germline lookup yields CDR1 LGHDT and CDR2 YNNKEL (reference sequence). The CDR3 loop reads CASSQDLMATNEKLFF.

The CDR3 loop is CASSPGGAVYGYTF. The chain carries TRBV4-2 and TRBJ1-2. Germline-derived CDR1 and CDR2 are LGHNA and YNFKEQ. CDR3 size: 14 residues.

This chain links TRBV7-3 with TRBJ2-5; there is no DNA to check the TCRdb D call of TRBD2. Germline V gives CDR1 SGHTA, CDR2 FQGTGA. There are 13 residues in the CDR3. CDR3 loop: CARRGGNQETQYF.

The V gene is TRBV7-8, the J gene TRBJ2-2; the D call of TRBD1 rests on TCRdb alone, since no DNA is present to check it. CDR1 and CDR2 from the germline V gene are SGHVS and FQNEAQ. CDR3 length: 14 amino acids. CDR3 sequence reads: CASSPTGDTGELFF.